A single sample gave rise to the 8 T cell receptor beta chains below, sequenced in a study of blood T cell repertoires in COVID-19 (dated by TCRdb to about 2020). Library preparation was by the immunoSEQ multiplex PCR assay. TCRdb provides this immuneACCESS table in a form limited to in-frame rearrangements. Some clones are lacking; in checked studies, under half of them reflect an unresolved V gene, and why the rest are absent is not known. The sample table shows 410,000 or so clones, and 86% are seen once. The ten top clones hold 1.4% of the sample. Input material: peripheral blood. Every receptor here comes from a woman in her thirties with active or convalescent COVID-19.

This clone has just one count. V gene TRBV21-1 combines with J gene TRBJ1-5. TRBV21-1 is reported as a pseudogene. This CDR3 spans 21 amino acids. CDR3 in DNA: TGTGCCAGCAGAAAGACCGGCCAGGGAGGATGGGGCTCTTATAGCAATCAGCCCCAGCATTTT. This codes for CASRKTGQGGWGSYSNQPQHF.

With respect to this clone: The same CDR3 can be traced to other DNA sequences in this sample. The chain has TRBV12-3 or TRBV12-4 and TRBJ1-2; perhaps TRBD1 as D (5 bases). The CDR3 runs to 13 residues. The V and J ends lost 5 bases and 5 bases respectively, with 12 bases between them. The CDR3, as DNA: TGTGCCAGCAGTCTAGGGGCTTCATATGGCTACACCTTC. Residues: CASSLGASYGYTF.

J is TRBJ2-2 and V is TRBV5-4, with TRBD2 matching 11 bases. Germline CDR1 is SGHNT and CDR2 is YYREEE (reference sequence). The CDR3 has 16 residues. V lost 4 bases to trimming and J lost 5 bases; unmatched junction nucleotides: 7. CDR3 protein: CASSVSGGVYTGELFF. CDR3 DNA: TGTGCCAGCAGCGTTAGCGGGGGGGTTTATACCGGGGAGCTGTTTTTT.

The rearrangement uses TRBV29-1 and TRBJ1-6; 11 bases are a match to TRBD1. The CDR3 is made up of 15 amino acids. After removal of 7 bases from V and 5 bases from J, the junction contained 7 bases not matched to a gene. Germline V gene lookup returns CDR1 SQVTM and CDR2 ANQGSEA. The CDR3 is CSARTGGLDNSPLHF. The CDR3 DNA reads as TGCAGCGCTAGGACAGGGGGCCTTGATAATTCACCCCTCCACTTT.

J is TRBJ2-7 and V is TRBV6-5; D possibly corresponds to TRBD1 (6 bases). V dropped 6 bases and J dropped 6 bases, with 15 bases sitting between them. Germline values: CDR1 MNHEY, CDR2 SVGAGI. The CDR3 consists of 13 residues. The CDR3 DNA is TGTGCCAGCAGGACTGGCAGGGGCGCCGAGCAGTACTTC. This sequence encodes CASRTGRGAEQYF.

The chain combines TRBV19 with TRBJ2-3; TRBD1 agrees at 7 bases. CDR1 is LNHDA and CDR2 is SQIVND in the germline V gene (reference sequence). Unmatched junction bases numbered 2, after V lost 3 bases and J lost 8 bases. The CDR3 loop spans 12 amino acids. CDR3 region: CASSIPGGTQYF. In DNA form, the CDR3 reads TGTGCCAGTAGTATCCCAGGGGGTACGCAGTATTTT.

V usage is TRBV27 and J usage is TRBJ1-4; 7 bases align to TRBD1. V dropped 6 bases and J dropped 2; count of bases not matched to a gene: 3. CDR1 is MNHEY, CDR2 SMNVEV, per germline (reference sequence). The CDR3 length is 14 residues. CDR3 nucleotide sequence: TGTGCCAGCAGGCCGACAGGGACTAATGAAAAACTGTTTTTT. It translates to CASRPTGTNEKLFF.

This chain connects TRBV11-2 to TRBJ2-5; the match to TRBD2 covers 10 bases. With V trimmed by 2 bases and J by 5 bases, 5 bases remained unmatched. The CDR3 has 15 residues. The germline CDR1 and CDR2 sequences are SGHAT and FQNNGV. The CDR3 sequence is CASSLSGGAVETQYF. DNA for the CDR3: TGTGCCAGCAGCTTAAGCGGGGGGGCCGTGGAGACCCAGTACTTC.